The 25 T cell receptor beta chains given below trace back to one sample, sequenced in a study of cytomegalovirus exposure and HLA in healthy donors listed by TCRdb under 2017. Libraries were made using the immunoSEQ multiplex PCR assay. The multiplex PCR relied on a mix of 60 forward primers for TCR Vbeta segments and 13 reverse primers for TCR Jbeta segments. In TCRdb, the immuneACCESS table is reduced to in-frame sequences with V and J assigned. These tables do not hold every clone; where another copy was compared, an unresolved V gene accounts for under half, and the others remain unexplained. In all, the sample holds roughly 110,000 clones, and about 70% of those were seen once. The top ten hold 10% to 15% of the sample. Sequenced input: PBMCs. The receptors come from a woman between 40 and 50 years old in good health and CMV-seropositive.

DNA of the CDR3: TGCGCCAGCAGCCAAGCGACGACAGGGTTTGGGGAGACCCAGTACTTC. Translated: CASSQATTGFGETQYF. V gene TRBV4-1 combines with J gene TRBJ2-5; 7 positions agree with TRBD1. Per germline, CDR1 MGHRA and CDR2 YSYEKL. V was pared by 1 base and J by 5 bases, with 10 bases of the junction left unmatched. The CDR3 is 16 amino acids.

The chain joins TRBV5-1 to TRBJ2-6; D is uncertain. The V end lost 0 bases, the J end lost 3 bases, and 7 bases lay between the germline ends. The CDR3 has 15 residues. Per germline, CDR1 SGHRS and CDR2 YFSETQ. CDR3: CASSLGQDGANVLTF. CDR3 in DNA: TGCGCCAGCAGCTTGGGGCAGGATGGGGCCAACGTCCTGACTTTC.

There are a few counts of this clone. The gene calls are TRBV11-2 and TRBJ2-6; no definite D call. The CDR3 length is 15 residues. V lost 3 bases to trimming and J lost 6 bases, with 12 bases between them. CDR1 is SGHAT and CDR2 is FQNNGV in the germline V gene. The CDR3 region is CASSLAPVLANVLTF. CDR3 sequence (DNA): TGTGCCAGCAGCTTGGCTCCCGTATTGGCCAACGTCCTGACTTTC.

The chain is built from TRBV5-1 and TRBJ2-6, with D possibly TRBD1 on 6 matching bases. Germline V lookup: CDR1 SGHRS, CDR2 YFSETQ. The V end was cut by 5 bases, the J end by 1 base, with 13 bases between. CDR3 length equals 16 residues. DNA of the CDR3: TGCGCCAGCAGGCACACACAGGGATCTGGGGCCAACGTCCTGACTTTC. Amino acids: CASRHTQGSGANVLTF.

The V call is TRBV4-2, the J call TRBJ2-5, with D maybe TRBD1 (6 bases). The CDR3 contains 14 residues. Trimming left V 2 bases short and J 6 bases short, with 13 bases between. Germline V gene sequence: CDR1 LGHNA, CDR2 YNFKEQ. The CDR3 loop is CASSQQGRYKTQYF. The DNA for the CDR3 is TGTGCCAGCAGCCAACAGGGGCGCTACAAGACCCAGTACTTC.

The V call is TRBV28, the J call TRBJ2-2, with 7 bases fitting TRBD2. This CDR3 is built from 12 residues. V trimming: 10 bases; J trimming: 4 bases; junction bases outside the gene matches: 3. Germline CDR1 and CDR2: MDHEN and SYDVKM. The CDR3 DNA follows: TGTGCCATGTCTAGCGGCACCGGGGAGCTGTTTTTT. It encodes CAMSSGTGELFF.

The genes are TRBV20-1 and TRBJ1-6; no firm D call. This CDR3 contains 11 residues. Trimming shortened V by 7 bases and J by 8 bases, and 9 bases separated the two germline ends. CDR1 and CDR2 from the germline V gene are DFQATT and SNEGSKA (reference sequence). CDR3 in DNA: TGCAGTGTTAAAATCGATTCACCCCTCCACTTT. It specifies CSVKIDSPLHF.

The rearrangement uses TRBV9 and TRBJ2-1, with D perhaps matching TRBD1 (6 bases). CDR1 and CDR2 (germline): SGDLS, YYNGEE. CDR3 size: 12 residues. The V and J ends lost 3 bases and 8 bases respectively, with 9 bases between them. For the CDR3, the DNA is TGTGCCAGCAGCGCACAGGGTCATGAGCAGTTCTTC. This encodes CASSAQGHEQFF.

This chain uses TRBV19 with TRBJ1-1; D is unresolved. Trimming removed 4 bases at V and 0 bases at J, with 15 bases between. CDR1 LNHDA and CDR2 SQIVND come from the germline V gene (reference sequence). The CDR3 sequence is 16 residues long. This chain's CDR3 is CASSTLSAGMNTEAFF. The DNA of the CDR3 is TGTGCCAGTAGTACCCTAAGTGCGGGGATGAACACTGAAGCTTTCTTT.

The V call is TRBV9, the J call TRBJ1-1, with D unclear. Trimming took off 0 bases at V and 2 bases at J, with 8 bases between the two ends. The CDR3 is 14 amino acids. From germline, CDR1 is SGDLS and CDR2 YYNGEE. The CDR3 here is CASSVAGTNTEAFF. Here the CDR3 DNA reads TGTGCCAGCAGCGTAGCAGGTACTAACACTGAAGCTTTCTTT.

This clone occurred a few times. J is TRBJ1-2 and V is TRBV30; 7 nucleotides match TRBD1. Germline values: CDR1 GTSNPN, CDR2 SVGIG (reference sequence). The CDR3 runs to 12 residues. The junction had 3 bases not matched to a gene; V was cut back by 4 bases and J by 4 bases. Here the CDR3 DNA reads TGTGCCTGGAACAGGGGTACCTATGGCTACACCTTC. Its translation: CAWNRGTYGYTF.

As for this clone: Additional DNA sequences in this sample encode the identical CDR3. The chain employs TRBV4-1 and TRBJ2-3, with D maybe TRBD1 (5 bases). The CDR3 runs 13 residues. Germline assignment: CDR1 MGHRA and CDR2 YSYEKL. V lost 2 bases and J lost 6, with 9 bases in between. The CDR3 bases are TGCGCCAGCAGCCAACAGGGTACGGATACGCAGTATTTT. Its protein is CASSQQGTDTQYF.

The rearrangement links TRBV4-2 to TRBJ2-6; TRBD1 is a possible D gene (5 bases). Trimming removed 0 bases from V and 2 bases from J, with 8 bases in between. This CDR3 has 16 amino acids. Germline V lookup: CDR1 LGHNA, CDR2 YNFKEQ. The CDR3 DNA reads as TGTGCCAGCAGCCAAGACAGGGCCCCTGGGGCCAACGTCCTGACTTTC. Translated: CASSQDRAPGANVLTF.

The J gene is TRBJ1-2, the V gene TRBV6-1, with D perhaps TRBD1 (6 bases). V was shortened by 3 bases and J by 4 bases, with 15 bases between the two germline ends. This CDR3 has 15 residues. Germline V gives CDR1 MNHNS, CDR2 SASEGT. The chain's CDR3 is CASSDPPTGRYGYTF. In DNA, the CDR3 is TGTGCCAGCAGTGACCCCCCGACAGGCCGCTATGGCTACACCTTC.

In this sample, this clone turned up a few times. The chain links TRBV5-4 to TRBJ1-5; D is uncertain. The germline CDR1 and CDR2 sequences are SGHNT and YYREEE (reference sequence). The V and J ends lost 2 bases and 4 bases respectively, with 10 bases between them. The CDR3 has 14 amino acids. CDR3 in amino acids: CASSLGGNNQPQHF. CDR3 sequence (DNA): TGTGCCAGCAGCTTAGGCGGAAATAATCAGCCCCAGCATTTT.

The V and J genes are TRBV7-6 and TRBJ1-6; no firm D call. The length of the CDR3 is 14 residues. CDR1 SGHVS and CDR2 FNYEAQ come from the germline V gene. Trimming removed 3 bases from V and 6 bases from J, with 9 bases in between. CDR3 nucleotides: TGTGCCAGCAGCTTTGAGTCCCCTAATTCACCCCTCCACTTT. Translated: CASSFESPNSPLHF.

The rearrangement links TRBV29-1 to TRBJ1-4; TRBD1 might be the D (5 bases). Germline values: CDR1 SQVTM, CDR2 ANQGSEA. This CDR3 comprises 13 residues. V shed 2 bases and J shed 3 bases, with 7 bases lying between them. The chain's CDR3 is CSVERGSNEKLFF. CDR3 sequence (DNA): TGCAGCGTTGAAAGGGGCTCTAATGAAAAACTGTTTTTT.

The chain employs TRBV19 and TRBJ1-2; 8 positions agree with TRBD1. This CDR3 is built from 16 residues. Losses at the gene ends were 10 bases for V and 0 bases for J; bases not matched to a gene: 13. CDR1 is LNHDA, CDR2 SQIVND, per germline (reference sequence). CDR3 amino acids: CATSRRQGIPNYGYTF. The DNA of the CDR3 is TGTGCCACCTCCCGGCGACAGGGGATTCCTAACTATGGCTACACCTTC.

The J gene is TRBJ1-1, the V gene TRBV18, with D possibly TRBD1 on 5 matching bases. Germline CDR1 is KGHSH and CDR2 is LQKENI. This CDR3 contains 13 residues. With 6 bases removed from V and 1 base from J, the gap between germline ends came to 9 bases. CDR3 sequence reads: CASSPQGNTEAFF. The CDR3, as DNA: TGTGCCAGCTCCCCCCAGGGGAACACTGAAGCTTTCTTT.

The rearrangement links TRBV7-2 to TRBJ2-7; 9 bases are a match to TRBD1. With 5 bases clipped from V and 6 bases from J, the junction kept 11 bases outside the gene matches. This CDR3 has 15 residues. Germline CDR1 SGHTA, CDR2 FQGNSA. The CDR3 reads CASSHRDRAIGEQYF. The CDR3 DNA sequence: TGTGCCAGCAGCCACCGGGACAGGGCTATCGGCGAGCAGTACTTC.

CDR3 loop: CASSATRTVGETQYF. CDR3 in DNA: TGTGCCAGCAGTGCAACCCGGACAGTCGGGGAGACCCAGTACTTC. This rearrangement joins TRBV6-1 to TRBJ2-5, with D tentatively TRBD1 (6 bases). The CDR3 extends over 15 amino acids. The V gene's germline CDR1 is MNHNS and CDR2 SASEGT. Trimming cost V 4 bases and J 5 bases, with 17 bases left between them.

This chain joins TRBV30 and TRBJ1-2; no reliable D call. This CDR3 is built from 14 residues. The V end lost 0 bases, the J end lost 3 bases, and 11 bases lay between the germline ends. Germline lookup yields CDR1 GTSNPN and CDR2 SVGIG (reference sequence). CDR3 sequence reads: CAWSVGGYDYGYTF. The CDR3, as DNA: TGTGCCTGGAGTGTGGGAGGGTACGACTATGGCTACACCTTC.

V gene TRBV9 combines with J gene TRBJ2-5; 11 bases are shared with TRBD2. J gave up 2 bases and V 3 bases, and 3 bases lay outside the gene matches. The CDR3 consists of 15 residues. CDR1 is SGDLS and CDR2 is YYNGEE in the germline V gene. The CDR3 nucleotides are TGTGCCAGCAGCGACCGACTAGCGGGACAAGAGACCCAGTACTTC. It encodes CASSDRLAGQETQYF.

The count of this clone is one. The gene calls are TRBV4-1 and TRBJ2-5, with D possibly matching TRBD2 (7 bases). The germline CDR1 and CDR2 sequences are MGHRA and YSYEKL. V lost 5 bases and J 2 bases, leaving 15 bases between the germline ends. This CDR3 comprises 15 residues. CDR3: CASSSVRGPQETQYF. The CDR3 nucleotides are TGCGCCAGCAGCTCGGTGCGGGGGCCACAAGAGACCCAGTACTTC.

The J gene is TRBJ1-1, the V gene TRBV6-1; D gene uncertain. Germline V gene sequence: CDR1 MNHNS, CDR2 SASEGT. CDR3 length equals 13 residues. V lost 5 bases to trimming and J lost 4 bases, with 11 bases between them. The CDR3 nucleotides read TGTGCCAGCAGTTCCCTGATGAGCACTGAAGCTTTCTTT. It encodes CASSSLMSTEAFF.